This is a list of T cell receptor beta chains from one sample in a study of cytomegalovirus exposure and HLA in healthy donors. Libraries were prepared by immunoSEQ multiplex PCR; TCRdb keeps only in-frame clonotypes and omits some of them. The sample shows roughly 150,000 clones, 80% of them seen only once. Sequencing was carried out using PBMCs. All receptors derive from a male donor in good health and CMV-seronegative. CDR3s include the opening cysteine and the closing phenylalanine or tryptophan. The D gene is left open where the match is weak. The listing skips clone size in some rows; elsewhere it reads once, few, many or a size class.

v_gene	d_gene	abundance	j_gene	CDR3aa	CDR3nt
TRBV4-3	NA	NA	TRBJ1-5	CASSQGGAGGGRNQPQHF	TGCGCCAGCAGCCAAGGAGGGGCCGGGGGTGGGAGGAATCAGCCCCAGCATTTT
TRBV6-5	TRBD1	NA	TRBJ2-7	CASSSGQGPFYEQYF	TGTGCCAGCAGCTCGGGACAGGGTCCCTTCTACGAGCAGTACTTC
TRBV6-1	NA	once	TRBJ2-5	CASSGTTRETQYF	TGTGCCAGCAGTGGAACTACGAGGGAGACCCAGTACTTC
TRBV2	TRBD1	few	TRBJ1-3	CAILGGGATGNTIYF	TGTGCCATCCTCGGAGGGGGCGCTACAGGAAACACCATATATTTT
TRBV6-5	TRBD1	NA	TRBJ1-5	CASRSGQGGNQPQHF	TGTGCCAGCAGATCAGGACAGGGTGGCAATCAGCCCCAGCATTTT
TRBV11-3	NA	NA	TRBJ1-1	CASSPSPDRYTEAFF	TGTGCCAGCAGCCCTTCCCCTGACAGGTACACTGAAGCTTTCTTT
TRBV5-1	NA	NA	TRBJ2-2	CASSSTGTTNTGELFF	TGCGCCAGCAGCTCAACCGGGACAACGAACACCGGGGAGCTGTTTTTT
TRBV18	NA	NA	TRBJ2-2	CASKTGNTGELFF	TGTGCCAGCAAAACAGGGAACACCGGGGAGCTGTTTTTT
TRBV5-8	NA	NA	TRBJ2-5	CASSPREAGAPYQETQYF	TGTGCCAGCAGTCCTCGAGAGGCGGGGGCCCCGTACCAAGAGACCCAGTACTTC
TRBV19	NA	once	TRBJ2-7	CASSRGESSYEQYF	TGTGCCAGTAGCAGGGGAGAGAGCTCCTACGAGCAGTACTTC
TRBV7-6	TRBD2	NA	TRBJ2-1	CASCELAGGSWCEQFF	TGTGCCAGCTGCGAGCTAGCGGGGGGGTCCTGGTGTGAGCAGTTCTTC
TRBV4-3	NA	NA	TRBJ1-2	CASSWGPANYGYTF	TGCGCCAGCAGCTGGGGCCCAGCTAACTATGGCTACACCTTC
TRBV5-1	TRBD1	NA	TRBJ1-2	CASTTVSGTANYGYTF	TGCGCCAGCACAACAGTCTCCGGGACAGCCAACTATGGCTACACCTTC
TRBV27	NA	NA	TRBJ2-7	CASSGSWASEQYF	TGTGCCAGCAGTGGATCGTGGGCCTCCGAGCAGTACTTC
TRBV9	TRBD2	NA	TRBJ2-3	CASSLTGTSGAGTDTQYF	TGTGCCAGCAGCTTGACCGGGACTAGCGGGGCGGGCACAGATACGCAGTATTTT
TRBV7-9	NA	NA	TRBJ1-6	CASSTNRQAAPYNSPLHF	TGTGCCAGCAGCACCAACCGACAGGCGGCTCCCTATAATTCACCCCTCCACTTT
TRBV9	TRBD2	once	TRBJ2-3	CASSSSGGGVDTQYF	TGTGCCAGCAGCTCCAGCGGGGGGGGCGTCGATACGCAGTATTTT
TRBV18	TRBD1	NA	TRBJ1-2	CASSPRAGQGSGYTF	TGTGCCAGCTCACCACGGGCGGGACAGGGCTCTGGCTACACCTTC
TRBV9	TRBD1	NA	TRBJ1-2	CASSVVRGTANYGYTF	TGTGCCAGCAGCGTAGTGAGGGGGACAGCTAACTATGGCTACACCTTC
TRBV4-3	NA	NA	TRBJ2-7	CASSQAQGFSYEQYF	TGCGCCAGCAGCCAAGCACAGGGATTCTCCTACGAGCAGTACTTC
TRBV5-1	TRBD1	NA	TRBJ2-5	CASSREARTGGQETQYF	TGCGCCAGCAGCCGTGAGGCTCGGACAGGAGGTCAAGAGACCCAGTACTTC
TRBV4-1	NA	NA	TRBJ1-1	CASSPDYDRTEAFF	TGCGCCAGCAGCCCAGATTACGACAGGACTGAAGCTTTCTTT
TRBV10-2	NA	NA	TRBJ1-1	CASRQGSEAFF	TGCGCCAGCAGACAGGGTTCTGAAGCTTTCTTT
TRBV25-1	NA	NA	TRBJ1-1	CASSDRANTEAFF	TGTGCCAGCAGTGACAGGGCGAACACTGAAGCTTTCTTT
TRBV19	TRBD2	NA	TRBJ2-3	CASSIAPGGNTQYF	TGTGCCAGTAGTATAGCCCCGGGAGGGAATACGCAGTATTTT
TRBV6-1	NA	NA	TRBJ1-4	CASSDQQGSNEKLFF	TGTGCCAGCAGCGACCAACAGGGCTCTAATGAAAAACTGTTTTTT
TRBV5-1	TRBD1	NA	TRBJ1-1	CASSETGSNTEAFF	TGCGCCAGCAGCGAGACAGGGAGCAACACTGAAGCTTTCTTT
TRBV15	NA	NA	TRBJ2-2	CATSRDSAGELFF	TGTGCCACCAGCAGAGATAGCGCCGGGGAGCTGTTTTTT
TRBV16	TRBD1	NA	TRBJ1-6	CASSQTGAQPLHF	TGTGCCAGCAGCCAGACAGGGGCCCAACCCCTCCACTTT
TRBV6-5	TRBD1	NA	TRBJ1-2	CASSPEFRDRAGYTF	TGTGCCAGCAGCCCCGAGTTTCGGGACAGGGCGGGCTACACCTTC
TRBV7-6	NA	NA	TRBJ2-3	CASSPRSADTQYF	TGTGCCAGCAGCCCGAGGTCGGCAGATACGCAGTATTTT
TRBV18	TRBD1	NA	TRBJ1-5	CASSADREQPQHF	TGTGCCAGCTCAGCCGACAGGGAACAGCCCCAGCATTTT
TRBV7-2	TRBD1	NA	TRBJ2-2	CASSPGQGGTGELFF	TGTGCCAGCAGTCCAGGACAGGGCGGGACCGGGGAGCTGTTTTTT
TRBV5-1	NA	once	TRBJ1-4	CASSLLTDVREKLFF	TGCGCCAGCAGCTTGTTAACAGATGTGAGAGAAAAACTGTTTTTT
TRBV13	NA	NA	TRBJ1-2	CASSTRTGSGYTF	TGTGCCAGCAGCACCCGGACTGGATCAGGCTACACCTTC
TRBV27	NA	NA	TRBJ2-6	CASSLISGYPGANVLTF	TGTGCCAGCAGTTTAATCAGCGGGTACCCTGGGGCCAACGTCCTGACTTTC
TRBV5-1	TRBD2	NA	TRBJ2-5	CASSLSFGGGQETQYF	TGCGCCAGCAGCTTGAGTTTCGGGGGGGGTCAAGAGACCCAGTACTTC
TRBV19	NA	NA	TRBJ2-7	CASSFRQGPSYEQYF	TGTGCCAGTAGTTTCCGGCAGGGTCCCTCCTACGAGCAGTACTTC
TRBV6-5	NA	NA	TRBJ1-1	CASRLQGSNTEAFF	TGTGCCAGCAGATTACAGGGATCGAACACTGAAGCTTTCTTT
TRBV4-3	NA	NA	TRBJ1-5	CASSQDRRRPQHF	TGCGCCAGCAGCCAAGATCGGCGGCGGCCCCAGCATTTT
TRBV2	TRBD1	NA	TRBJ1-2	CASSEGTGGIYGYTF	TGTGCCAGCAGTGAAGGGACAGGGGGTATCTATGGCTACACCTTC
TRBV29-1	TRBD1	NA	TRBJ1-2	CSVMGQGAYGYTF	TGCAGCGTTATGGGTCAGGGGGCCTATGGCTACACCTTC
TRBV6-5	NA	NA	TRBJ2-7	CASSYTTGSYEQYF	TGTGCCAGCAGTTACACGACAGGTTCCTACGAGCAGTACTTC
TRBV7-9	TRBD1	NA	TRBJ2-1	CASTPGTGSWGEQFF	TGTGCCAGCACCCCCGGGACAGGTTCTTGGGGTGAGCAGTTCTTC
TRBV30	TRBD2	NA	TRBJ2-3	CAWSRGGGTDTQYF	TGTGCCTGGAGTCGCGGGGGGGGCACAGATACGCAGTATTTT
TRBV10-2	NA	NA	TRBJ1-2	CASSAPMRGDGYTF	TGCGCCAGCAGTGCCCCGATGCGGGGGGATGGCTACACCTTC
TRBV7-8	NA	NA	TRBJ1-5	CASSLVRRDTYSNQPQHF	TGTGCCAGCAGCTTAGTTCGCCGGGACACCTATAGCAATCAGCCCCAGCATTTT
TRBV5-4	NA	NA	TRBJ1-2	CASSEGIPSIDYTF	TGTGCCAGCAGCGAGGGCATCCCCTCTATTGACTACACCTTC
TRBV5-4	NA	NA	TRBJ2-7	CASSSGQSYEQYF	TGTGCCAGCAGCTCCGGACAGAGCTACGAGCAGTACTTC
TRBV19	TRBD1	few	TRBJ2-7	CASKKQGDAYEQYF	TGTGCCAGTAAAAAACAGGGGGATGCCTACGAGCAGTACTTC
TRBV11-2	TRBD1	NA	TRBJ2-7	CASSLGTGVHEQYF	TGTGCCAGCAGCTTAGGAACAGGGGTCCACGAGCAGTACTTC
TRBV7-2	NA	NA	TRBJ1-2	CASSFMDTDGYTF	TGTGCCAGCAGCTTTATGGACACCGATGGCTACACCTTC
TRBV2	NA	NA	TRBJ1-5	CASSTDSNQPQHF	TGTGCCAGCAGTACAGATAGCAATCAGCCCCAGCATTTT